The next 20 T cell receptor beta chains were all read from a single sample in a study of cytomegalovirus exposure and HLA in healthy donors. The data were produced by immunoSEQ multiplex PCR, yet TCRdb's version contains in-frame clones alone and is incomplete. The table shows around 140,000 clones, with 70% to 90% occurring only once. Sample: PBMCs. These receptors were taken from a man aged 18 to 35 in good health and CMV-seropositive.

This clone has a handful of counts. The chain uses TRBV2 and TRBJ1-4; 7 bases match TRBD1. The junction had 3 bases not matched to a gene; V was cut back by 1 base and J by 7 bases. The germline V gene has CDR1 SNHLY and CDR2 FYNNEI. The CDR3 consists of 14 residues. CDR3 protein: CASSEVGDSEKLFF. CDR3 in DNA: TGTGCCAGCAGTGAAGTAGGGGACAGTGAAAAACTGTTTTTT.

V is TRBV2 and J is TRBJ1-5, with a tentative D call TRBD1 (5 bases). Germline-derived CDR1 and CDR2 are SNHLY and FYNNEI. V was clipped by 4 bases and J by 6 bases, with 13 bases between them. CDR3 length: 14 residues. The CDR3 is CASSAETVGQPQHF. CDR3 sequence (DNA): TGTGCCAGCAGTGCGGAGACAGTCGGTCAGCCCCAGCATTTT.

The chain joins TRBV5-1 to TRBJ2-3; D is unresolved. CDR3 length equals 16 residues. Trimming pared 4 bases from V and 1 base from J, leaving 16 bases between. CDR1 is SGHRS, CDR2 YFSETQ, per germline. CDR3 region: CASSPNNRRGTDTQYF. As DNA, the CDR3 is TGCGCCAGCAGCCCCAATAACCGTCGGGGCACAGATACGCAGTATTTT.

V usage is TRBV2 and J usage is TRBJ1-4; 8 nucleotides line up with TRBD1. Germline CDR1 and CDR2: SNHLY and FYNNEI. The CDR3 has 13 amino acids. The trim removed 10 bases at V and 5 bases at J, leaving 6 bases unmatched. This chain's CDR3 is CANRRDRNEKLFF. The CDR3 bases are TGTGCCAACCGAAGGGACAGGAATGAAAAACTGTTTTTT.

V is TRBV5-4 and J is TRBJ2-5, with D possibly being TRBD1 (6 bases). Trimming took 6 bases from V and 0 from J, leaving 6 bases between them. CDR3 size: 12 residues. Germline V gene lookup returns CDR1 SGHNT and CDR2 YYREEE (reference sequence). CDR3 region: CASNRDQETQYF. The CDR3 DNA reads as TGTGCCAGCAACAGGGACCAAGAGACCCAGTACTTC.

This sequence joins TRBV19 and TRBJ2-6, with TRBD1 matching over 10 bases. CDR3 length equals 16 residues. Losses at the gene ends were 4 bases for V and 2 bases for J; bases not matched to a gene: 2. Looked up from germline, CDR1 is LNHDA and CDR2 is SQIVND (reference sequence). DNA for the CDR3: TGTGCCAGTAGTACGGGACAGGGGACTGGGGCCAACGTCCTGACTTTC. Translated, it gives CASSTGQGTGANVLTF.

The chain carries TRBV5-1 and TRBJ2-3, with D possibly being TRBD2 (5 bases). This CDR3 comprises 17 residues. Trimming shortened V by 2 bases and J by 0 bases, and 16 bases separated the two germline ends. Looked up from germline, CDR1 is SGHRS and CDR2 is YFSETQ. The CDR3 DNA follows: TGCGCCAGCAGCTTCCCCACTAGTTCAAGTAGCACAGATACGCAGTATTTT. This translates into CASSFPTSSSSTDTQYF.

This chain uses TRBV5-4 with TRBJ1-2; no clear D. The CDR3 sequence is 13 residues long. Germline CDR1 SGHNT, CDR2 YYREEE (reference sequence). V was trimmed by 2 bases and J by 8 bases, leaving 13 bases between them. The CDR3 is CASSFFGRGGYTF. The CDR3 DNA sequence: TGTGCCAGCAGCTTCTTTGGACGAGGGGGCTACACCTTC.

The chain joins TRBV5-1 to TRBJ2-1, with 9 bases identical to TRBD1. This CDR3 has 13 amino acids. The J segment lost 14 bases and the V segment lost 4 bases, leaving 10 bases of the junction unmatched. CDR1 and CDR2 from the germline V gene are SGHRS and YFSETQ. CDR3 region: CASSDPGQGKEFF. The CDR3 DNA sequence: TGCGCCAGCAGCGACCCGGGACAGGGAAAGGAGTTCTTC. Complete variable domain (other parts from reference TRBV5-1 and TRBJ2-1): KAGVTQTPRYLIKTRGQQVTLSCSPISGHRSVSWYQQTPGQGLQFLFEYFSETQRNKGNFPGRFSGRQFSNSRSEMNVSTLELGDSALYLCASSDPGQGKEFFGPGTRLTVL.

The chain employs TRBV30 and TRBJ2-7, with TRBD1 as a possible D gene (5 bases). Germline loops: CDR1 GTSNPN, CDR2 SVGIG (reference sequence). The CDR3 consists of 12 residues. Trimming stripped 3 bases from V and 1 base from J, with 7 bases between. For the CDR3, the DNA is TGTGCCTGGAGGACAGCTTCCTACGAGCAGTACTTC. Translated, it gives CAWRTASYEQYF.

This clone was recorded only once. The V call is TRBV15, the J call TRBJ2-1, with TRBD2 identical over 8 bases. CDR1 is LNHNV, CDR2 YYDKDF, per germline (reference sequence). This CDR3 comprises 17 residues. J lost 0 bases, V lost 0 bases, and 4 bases had no gene match. The CDR3, as DNA: TGTGCCACCAGCAGAGATCGCGCGGGGGGCTCCTACAATGAGCAGTTCTTC. Its protein product is CATSRDRAGGSYNEQFF.

V and J are TRBV6-4 and TRBJ2-1; D is perhaps TRBD2 (5 bases). V was pared by 3 bases and J by 3 bases, with 12 bases between. The CDR3 length is 15 residues. The germline V gene has CDR1 MRHNA and CDR2 SNTAGT. CDR3 amino acids: CASSEVAGIYNEQFF. CDR3 sequence (DNA): TGTGCCAGCAGTGAGGTTGCGGGTATCTACAATGAGCAGTTCTTC.

This chain connects TRBV4-1 to TRBJ1-3; TRBD1 matches at 10 bases. This CDR3 contains 15 residues. Germline V gene lookup returns CDR1 MGHRA and CDR2 YSYEKL. The V gene end was trimmed by 3 bases and the J gene end by 9 bases; junction bases not matched to a gene: 8. CDR3 region: CASSHTRDRGVTIYF. The CDR3 nucleotides are TGCGCCAGCAGCCATACCCGGGACAGGGGAGTCACCATATATTTT.

In its sample, this clone was seen a few times. The chain carries TRBV14 and TRBJ1-2, with TRBD1 matching over 8 bases. The length of the CDR3 is 14 residues. Germline lookup yields CDR1 SGHDN and CDR2 FVKESK. V lost 6 bases, J lost 4 bases, and 7 bases stayed unmatched. This CDR3 is CASRPSTGGYGYTF. As DNA, the CDR3 is TGTGCCAGCAGACCTTCAACAGGGGGCTATGGCTACACCTTC.

The CDR3 here is CASSQAVSGSYYEQYF. The CDR3 region has the DNA TGCGCCAGCAGCCAAGCAGTTAGCGGGAGTTACTACGAGCAGTACTTC. V usage is TRBV4-1 and J usage is TRBJ2-7; 9 bases map to TRBD2. Unmatched junction bases numbered 7, after V lost 1 base and J lost 3 bases. Germline V gives CDR1 MGHRA, CDR2 YSYEKL. This CDR3 has 16 amino acids.

The rearrangement links TRBV6-5 to TRBJ2-2; D gene unclear. Trimming took off 6 bases at V and 6 bases at J, with 14 bases between the two ends. CDR3 size: 14 residues. Germline CDR1 and CDR2: MNHEY and SVGAGI. CDR3 sequence: CASRLRSNAGELFF. CDR3 coding DNA: TGTGCCAGCAGGCTTCGGAGTAATGCCGGGGAGCTGTTTTTT.

The rearrangement uses TRBV7-6 and TRBJ2-1; 8 nucleotides line up with TRBD1. Germline V lookup: CDR1 SGHVS, CDR2 FNYEAQ. V was pared by 5 bases and J by 4 bases, with 10 bases of the junction left unmatched. The CDR3 sequence is 16 residues long. The CDR3 loop is CASSQARDRIYNEQFF. CDR3 nucleotides: TGTGCCAGCAGCCAGGCCCGGGACAGGATTTACAATGAGCAGTTCTTC.

The chain has TRBV9 and TRBJ2-3; D is ambiguous. Germline assignment: CDR1 SGDLS and CDR2 YYNGEE. The V end was cut by 0 bases, the J end by 0 bases, with 11 bases between. The CDR3 has 16 amino acids. CDR3 DNA: TGTGCCAGCAGCGTAGGGCGGTTACCTAGCACAGATACGCAGTATTTT. This codes for CASSVGRLPSTDTQYF.

The table lists this clone with a count of one. The V and J genes are TRBV27 and TRBJ2-3; perhaps TRBD1 as D (5 bases). Trimming stripped 4 bases from V and 7 bases from J, with 9 bases between. Germline assignment: CDR1 MNHEY and CDR2 SMNVEV (reference sequence). The CDR3 is 12 residues long. CDR3 bases: TGTGCCAGCAGTTCGCAGGGTAATACGCAGTATTTT. Encoded protein: CASSSQGNTQYF.

The CDR3 DNA sequence: TGTGCCAGCAGCTCCTTGAGAGGTTCCGGGGAGCTGTTTTTT. Amino acids: CASSSLRGSGELFF. The chain combines TRBV7-9 with TRBJ2-2; no definite D call. The V gene's germline CDR1 is SEHNR and CDR2 FQNEAQ (reference sequence). There are 14 residues in the CDR3. V was clipped by 4 bases and J by 6 bases, with 12 bases between them.